Listed below are T cell receptor beta chains from one sample, sequenced in a study of blood T cells in healthy people across ages. Via MiXCR, TCRdb re-called the 5' RACE reads, giving one row per CDR3 protein. The repertoire holds 540,000 or so distinct CDR3 sequences, with 20% to 30% as singletons. The sample was also linked to a second study, of T cells of mothers and their children.

The sequencing input was blood. These receptors were taken from a boy younger than 18 in good health. CDR3s include the opening cysteine and the closing phenylalanine or tryptophan. A D gene is named only where the DNA matches it firmly. Clone size is stated in some rows and not others, as once, few, many or a class when expanded.

>TRBV29-1|-|TRBJ1-2|-
CSVEGQNYGYTF
TGCAGCGTTGAGGGACAAAACTATGGCTACACCTTC
>TRBV6-2/TRBV6-3|-|TRBJ1-1|-
CASSPQSTEAFF
TGTGCCAGCAGCCCCCAATCTACTGAAGCTTTCTTT
>TRBV12-3/TRBV12-4|-|TRBJ1-3|-
CASSLLDVSGNTIYF
TGTGCCAGCAGTTTATTGGACGTCTCTGGAAACACCATATATTTT
>TRBV9|-|TRBJ1-2|few
CASSVGQALSDGYTF
TGTGCCAGCAGCGTAGGGCAGGCTCTAAGTGATGGCTACACCTTC
>TRBV28|TRBD2|TRBJ2-3|-
CASSFASGYSVSTDTQYF
TGTGCCAGCAGTTTCGCTAGCGGGTACTCGGTTAGCACAGATACGCAGTATTTT
>TRBV12-3/TRBV12-4|-|TRBJ1-6|few
CASRRRDGRNSPLHF
TGTGCCAGCAGGCGGCGGGACGGCCGAAATTCACCCCTCCACTTT
>TRBV7-2|-|TRBJ1-1|few
CASSSIRVGGAFF
TGTGCCAGCAGCTCTATTAGGGTGGGGGGAGCTTTCTTT
>TRBV6-5|-|TRBJ1-5|-
CATKLNEVGQPQHF
TGTGCCACCAAATTAAATGAGGTCGGGCAGCCCCAGCATTTT
>TRBV7-8|TRBD2|TRBJ2-6|-
CASSSIAGGSGANVLTF
TGTGCCAGCAGCTCTATAGCGGGGGGGTCTGGGGCCAACGTCCTGACTTTC
>TRBV6-1|-|TRBJ2-3|-
CASSEALRIWTSTDTQYF
TGTGCCAGCAGTGAAGCGCTTCGGATCTGGACAAGCACAGATACGCAGTATTTT
>TRBV24-1|TRBD1|TRBJ2-2|many
CATMGQGDTGELFF
TGTGCCACCATGGGACAGGGCGACACCGGGGAGCTGTTTTTT
>TRBV20-1|-|TRBJ2-3|-
CSAGFADTQYF
TGCAGTGCTGGGTTTGCAGATACGCAGTATTTT
>TRBV12-5|-|TRBJ1-1|-
CASGSDVFGPSTEAFF
TGTGCTAGTGGTTCGGACGTATTTGGCCCCAGCACTGAAGCTTTCTTT
>TRBV5-6|-|TRBJ1-1|-
CASSLDWGRLNTEAFF
TGTGCCAGCAGCTTGGATTGGGGGCGGCTGAACACTGAAGCTTTCTTT
>TRBV20-1|TRBD1|TRBJ1-5|few
CSASPGQHQPQHF
TGCAGTGCTTCTCCGGGACAGCATCAGCCCCAGCATTTT
>TRBV15|TRBD2|TRBJ2-1|few
CATSRENGLAGVNEQFF
TGTGCCACCAGCAGAGAAAACGGGCTAGCGGGAGTCAATGAGCAGTTCTTC
>TRBV7-2|TRBD1|TRBJ2-1|few
CASSSRQGSSYNEQFF
TGTGCCAGCAGCAGCAGACAGGGAAGCTCCTACAATGAGCAGTTCTTC
>TRBV19|TRBD1|TRBJ1-2|few
CASQGEDYGYTF
TGTGCCAGTCAGGGGGAGGATTATGGCTACACCTTC
>TRBV9|TRBD2|TRBJ2-7|many
CASSVGTSGTYEQYF
TGTGCCAGCAGCGTTGGGACTAGCGGTACCTACGAGCAGTACTTC
>TRBV25-1|TRBD1|TRBJ2-5|many
CASSDLGQGQETQYF
TGTGCCAGCAGTGACCTAGGACAGGGCCAAGAGACCCAGTACTTC
>TRBV29-1|-|TRBJ1-1|few
CSSRVNTEAFF
TGCAGCTCCAGGGTGAACACTGAAGCTTTCTTT
>TRBV11-2|-|TRBJ2-7|-
CASSSQGEQYF
TGTGCCAGCAGCTCGCAGGGGGAGCAGTACTTC